Shown below are 17 T cell receptor beta chains from a single sample sequenced in a study of cytomegalovirus exposure and HLA in healthy donors. 60 Vbeta and 13 Jbeta primers were used in PCR. Repertoires were generated with immunoSEQ multiplex PCR, while TCRdb's copy carries only in-frame clones and drops some. The repertoire holds 150,000 to 200,000 clones, with 79% as singletons. Input material: PBMCs. These receptors came from a woman in her forties or fifties in good health and CMV-seronegative.

This sequence joins TRBV2 and TRBJ1-1; unclear D gene. CDR3 length: 12 residues. Germline V CDR1 and CDR2: SNHLY, FYNNEI. V dropped 5 bases and J dropped 2 bases, with 6 bases sitting between them. The CDR3 DNA is TGTGCCAGCAGTTCAGTTAACACTGAAGCTTTCTTT. It codes for CASSSVNTEAFF.

V is TRBV6-1 and J is TRBJ1-1; weak D call: TRBD1 (5 bases). The CDR3 is made up of 13 amino acids. Germline V gene sequence: CDR1 MNHNS, CDR2 SASEGT. Trimming shortened V by 2 bases and J by 7 bases, and 11 bases separated the two germline ends. Written as DNA, the CDR3 is TGTGCCAGCAGTGAATCAGGGTTGGGTGAAGCTTTCTTT. Translation: CASSESGLGEAFF.

The gene calls are TRBV6-5 and TRBJ2-1; D gene uncertain. V gave up 0 bases and J gave up 1 base, with 10 bases separating them. The CDR3 runs to 16 residues. Germline V gives CDR1 MNHEY, CDR2 SVGAGI. CDR3 bases: TGTGCCAGCAGTTACTCGAGGCTTACTTCCTACAATGAGCAGTTCTTC. Its protein is CASSYSRLTSYNEQFF.

This chain joins TRBV7-9 and TRBJ1-5; 12 bases match TRBD1. From germline, CDR1 is SEHNR and CDR2 FQNEAQ (reference sequence). The ends lost 3 bases at V and 7 bases at J; junction bases unmatched: 1. CDR3 length: 14 residues. The CDR3 here is CASSFGTGGQPQHF. CDR3 nucleotide sequence: TGTGCCAGCAGCTTTGGGACAGGGGGCCAGCCCCAGCATTTT.

The gene calls are TRBV27 and TRBJ2-7, with unresolved D. Germline lookup yields CDR1 MNHEY and CDR2 SMNVEV (reference sequence). Trimming removed 3 bases at V and 4 bases at J, with 7 bases between. This CDR3 is built from 12 residues. CDR3 protein: CASSFSGYEQYF. The CDR3 coding sequence is TGTGCCAGCAGTTTTTCCGGGTACGAGCAGTACTTC.

V usage is TRBV5-1 and J usage is TRBJ1-1, with D uncertain. V lost 5 bases and J 0 bases, leaving 14 bases between the germline ends. The CDR3 length is 15 residues. Germline V CDR1 and CDR2: SGHRS, YFSETQ. CDR3 sequence (DNA): TGCGCCAGCAGAGTTCAGGTTGCTATGAACACTGAAGCTTTCTTT. Its translation: CASRVQVAMNTEAFF.

The gene calls are TRBV6-6 and TRBJ2-2, with TRBD2 identical over 8 bases. The V gene end was trimmed by 7 bases and the J gene end by 2 bases; junction bases not matched to a gene: 3. This CDR3 spans 14 amino acids. The germline V gene has CDR1 MNHNY and CDR2 SVGAGI (reference sequence). CDR3 sequence reads: CASIAGHNTGELFF. The CDR3 nucleotides are TGTGCCAGCATAGCGGGACACAACACCGGGGAGCTGTTTTTT.

The genes are TRBV5-6 and TRBJ2-7, with TRBD1 matching 7 bases. Germline CDR1 SGHDT, CDR2 YYEEEE. The V gene end was trimmed by 4 bases and the J gene end by 3 bases; junction bases not matched to a gene: 7. This CDR3 contains 14 residues. The CDR3 DNA is TGTGCCAGCAGCCAGGGGGTAGGCCACTACGAGCAGTACTTC. Its translation is CASSQGVGHYEQYF.

The chain combines TRBV28 with TRBJ1-5; D remains ambiguous. CDR1 MDHEN and CDR2 SYDVKM come from the germline V gene. The ends were cut back, 7 bases at V and 2 bases at J, with 12 bases in the middle. This CDR3 has 14 residues. The CDR3 spells CASTLPGGNQPQHF. The CDR3 DNA reads as TGTGCCAGCACCCTACCCGGGGGCAATCAGCCCCAGCATTTT.

This chain joins TRBV30 and TRBJ1-1; D perhaps matches TRBD1 (6 bases). CDR1 GTSNPN and CDR2 SVGIG come from the germline V gene (reference sequence). The CDR3 runs 11 residues. V was trimmed by 5 bases and J by 4 bases, leaving 8 bases between them. CDR3 sequence: CAWGRGTEAFF. CDR3 sequence (DNA): TGTGCCTGGGGCAGGGGCACTGAAGCTTTCTTT.

The rearrangement uses TRBV5-4 and TRBJ1-1; possible D gene TRBD1, 5 bases. Trimming took off 4 bases at V and 1 base at J, with 8 bases between the two ends. In germline, CDR1 is SGHNT, CDR2 YYREEE (reference sequence). CDR3 length: 13 amino acids. This CDR3 reads CASSSQGNTEAFF. The CDR3 bases are TGTGCCAGCAGCAGTCAGGGGAACACTGAAGCTTTCTTT.

This clone was counted a single time. CDR3 in DNA: TGTGCCTGGAGTGTAGCGGGGCGGAAAGAGACCCAGTACTTC. This translates into CAWSVAGRKETQYF. V is TRBV30 and J is TRBJ2-5; 7 bases map to TRBD2. The CDR3 has 14 amino acids. From germline, CDR1 is GTSNPN and CDR2 SVGIG (reference sequence). J gave up 3 bases and V 0 bases, and 4 bases lay outside the gene matches.

The V call is TRBV7-2, the J call TRBJ2-4; 8 bases align to TRBD1. This CDR3 has 17 amino acids. V was pared by 4 bases and J by 9 bases, with 17 bases of the junction left unmatched. Germline V lookup: CDR1 SGHTA, CDR2 FQGNSA. This CDR3 is CASSSSGTGLPTTIQYF. In DNA, the CDR3 is TGTGCCAGCAGCTCGTCGGGGACAGGCCTCCCTACGACCATTCAGTACTTC.

V is TRBV7-2 and J is TRBJ1-5; D unclear. Trimming removed 2 bases from V and 4 bases from J, with 6 bases in between. This CDR3 contains 13 residues. Germline assignment: CDR1 SGHTA and CDR2 FQGNSA. DNA of the CDR3: TGTGCCAGCAGCTTACAACAGAATCAGCCCCAGCATTTT. Amino acids: CASSLQQNQPQHF.

The CDR3 nucleotides read TGTGCCAGCAGCCGAAGGACAGGGAGCAATCAGCCCCAGCATTTT. Protein product: CASSRRTGSNQPQHF. The V and J genes are TRBV6-6 and TRBJ1-5, with TRBD1 matching over 8 bases. The CDR3 spans 15 residues. The J segment lost 1 base and the V segment lost 6 bases, leaving 5 bases of the junction unmatched. Germline loops: CDR1 MNHNY, CDR2 SVGAGI (reference sequence).

Comments on this clone: Other DNA sequences from this sample encode an identical CDR3 as well. The V call is TRBV18, the J call TRBJ2-5; 9 bases match TRBD2. Per germline, CDR1 KGHSH and CDR2 LQKENI. With V trimmed by 2 bases and J by 4 bases, 5 bases remained unmatched. The CDR3 covers 15 residues. The CDR3 reads CASSPGLAGLETQYF. In nucleotides, the CDR3 is TGTGCCAGCTCACCAGGCCTAGCGGGACTAGAGACCCAGTACTTC.

This chain uses TRBV6-6 with TRBJ2-3; 9 bases are shared with TRBD2. Germline V CDR1 and CDR2: MNHNY, SVGAGI (reference sequence). J lost 5 bases, V lost 0 bases, and 6 bases had no gene match. This CDR3 is 16 amino acids long. DNA for the CDR3: TGTGCCAGCAGTTACTCGAGACTAGCGGAATTAGATACGCAGTATTTT. This encodes CASSYSRLAELDTQYF.